This entry describes one T cell receptor (beta chain). V lost 5 bases to trimming and J lost 6 bases; unmatched junction nucleotides: 10. The CDR3 spans 15 residues. In germline, CDR1 is SGHRS, CDR2 YFSETQ. These data come from a study of blood T cell repertoires in COVID-19. As for the study in general: The recovered donors of Cohort 3 showed two negative PCRs, clearance, or symptom resolution. Collection of acute and convalescent COVID-19 samples took place in the United States, Italy and Spain. T cells, B-cell-depleted T cells, or PBMCs provided the cDNA or gDNA that served as material.

The repertoire was sequenced with immunoSEQ multiplex PCR; TCRdb's copy has only in-frame clones and lacks some. Of 120,000 to 150,000 clones in the sample, approximately 80% are singletons; the top ten hold under 4.5%. The source material was PBMCs or T cells enriched from blood (not recorded which). The TCR was taken from a middle-aged man in a cohort exposed to, infected with or recovered from COVID-19 (not recorded which). This rearrangement joins TRBV5-1 to TRBJ2-2; 7 nucleotides line up with TRBD2. CDR3 nucleotides: TGCGCCAGCAGTAGACTAGCTAGCTCCGCCGGGGAGCTGTTTTTT. Amino acids: CASSRLASSAGELFF.